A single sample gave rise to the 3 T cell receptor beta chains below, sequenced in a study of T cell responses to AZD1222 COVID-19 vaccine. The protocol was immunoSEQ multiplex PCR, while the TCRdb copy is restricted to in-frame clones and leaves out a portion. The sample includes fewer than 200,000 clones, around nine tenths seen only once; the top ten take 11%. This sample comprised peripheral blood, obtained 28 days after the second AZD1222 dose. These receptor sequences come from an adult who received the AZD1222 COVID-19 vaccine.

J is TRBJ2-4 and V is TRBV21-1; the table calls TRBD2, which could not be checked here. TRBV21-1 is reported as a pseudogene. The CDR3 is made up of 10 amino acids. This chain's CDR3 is CASSGDIQYF. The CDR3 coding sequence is TGTGCCAGCAGCGGAGACATTCAGTACTTC.

Here the CDR3 DNA reads TGTGCCAGCAGCTCATACAGGGCGGAAGCTTTCTTT. It encodes CASSSYRAEAFF. This sequence joins TRBV5-6 and TRBJ1-1, with D perhaps TRBD1 (6 bases). The V end was cut by 3 bases, the J end by 8 bases, with 11 bases between. The CDR3 is 12 residues long. In germline, CDR1 is SGHDT, CDR2 YYEEEE.

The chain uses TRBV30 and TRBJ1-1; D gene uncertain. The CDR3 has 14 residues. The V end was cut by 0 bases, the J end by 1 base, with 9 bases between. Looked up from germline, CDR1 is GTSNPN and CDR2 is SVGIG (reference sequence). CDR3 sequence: CAWSVLNRNTEAFF. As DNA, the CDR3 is TGTGCCTGGAGTGTACTCAATCGGAACACTGAAGCTTTCTTT.